Listed here are 29 T cell receptor beta chains from one sample, sequenced in a study of T cell repertoires in cytomegalovirus infection. MiXCR, run by TCRdb on the reads, gives a single entry per CDR3 protein. The sample includes 300,000 or so distinct CDR3 sequences, roughly 25% seen only once; the top ten take about an eighth. These TCRs' antigens remain unknown. The sequencing here drew on cultured PBMCs, taken from culture after CMV antigen stimulation. These receptors all come from a human donor in good health (CMV status not recorded). Some clones in this sample may be carry-over from other donors' samples.

The table lists this clonotype with many counts. V usage is TRBV28 and J usage is TRBJ1-2; 9 bases are shared with TRBD1. V lost 2 bases, J lost 8 bases, and 3 bases stayed unmatched. This CDR3 is 13 amino acids long. CDR1 is MDHEN and CDR2 is SYDVKM in the germline V gene. CDR3 sequence (DNA): TGTGCCAGCAGTTTAGGGACAGGGTACGGCTACACCTTC. Protein sequence: CASSLGTGYGYTF.

V and J are TRBV6-6 and TRBJ2-5; 7 bases match TRBD1. V was clipped by 3 bases and J by 3 bases; unmatched bases: 7. Germline CDR1 MNHNY, CDR2 SVGAGI (reference sequence). The length of the CDR3 is 15 residues. In nucleotides, the CDR3 is TGTGCCAGCAGTTATCCTATAGGGGGCGAAGAGACCCAGTACTTC. This translates into CASSYPIGGEETQYF.

The V gene is TRBV28, the J gene TRBJ2-1; 7 positions agree with TRBD2. The germline V gene encodes CDR1 MDHEN and CDR2 SYDVKM. J lost 10 bases, V lost 3 bases, and 6 bases had no gene match. This CDR3 contains 13 residues. This CDR3 reads CASSFGGRVEQFF. CDR3 sequence (DNA): TGTGCCAGCAGTTTCGGTGGGAGGGTCGAGCAGTTCTTC.

The gene calls are TRBV6-8 and TRBJ2-7; no definite D call. V dropped 2 bases and J dropped 0 bases, with 5 bases sitting between them. CDR3 length: 13 amino acids. CDR1 and CDR2 from the germline V gene are MNHGY and SAAAGT. CDR3 loop: CASSYRTSYEQYF. The CDR3 DNA sequence: TGTGCCAGCAGTTACAGAACCTCCTACGAGCAGTACTTC.

This clonotype was seen a handful of times. The J gene is TRBJ1-3, the V gene TRBV7-8, with D uncertain. V was cut by 5 bases and J by 3 bases, with 14 bases left in between. Germline CDR1 and CDR2: SGHVS and FQNEAQ. The CDR3 is 15 residues long. Here the CDR3 DNA reads TGTGCCAGCAGCCCCTGGGGAGGCGGTGGAAACACCATATATTTT. This codes for CASSPWGGGGNTIYF.

The chain couples TRBV5-6 to TRBJ2-7, with 13 bases that match TRBD2. Trimming at V came to 0 bases and at J to 0 bases, leaving 3 bases not matched to a gene. This CDR3 contains 17 residues. Germline V CDR1 and CDR2: SGHDT, YYEEEE. For the CDR3, the DNA is TGTGCCAGCAGCTTGGAGAGGACTAGCGGGAGCTCCTACGAGCAGTACTTC. Its protein product is CASSLERTSGSSYEQYF.

The chain recombines TRBV7-9 with TRBJ2-7, with D tentatively TRBD1 or TRBD2 (5 bases each). Trimming took off 5 bases at V and 4 bases at J, with 18 bases between the two ends. The CDR3 spans 15 residues. Germline V lookup: CDR1 SEHNR, CDR2 FQNEAQ (reference sequence). The CDR3 DNA reads as TGTGCCAGCAGCCTGGGGGACGGAAGGGATTACGAGCAGTACGTC. This codes for CASSLGDGRDYEQYV.

This clonotype was seen ten or more times. The genes are TRBV7-2 and TRBJ2-7, with TRBD2 identical over 8 bases. The CDR3 runs 16 residues. CDR1 and CDR2 (germline): SGHTA, FQGNSA. V gave up 5 bases and J gave up 6 bases; unmatched junction bases: 15. The CDR3 DNA reads TGTGCCAGCAGCCTCGACCTTCTATCGCGGGAGGCCGAGCAGTACTTC. Translated: CASSLDLLSREAEQYF. Variable domain in full (rest from reference TRBV7-2 and TRBJ2-7): GAGVSQSPSNKVTEKGKDVELRCDPISGHTALYWYRQSLGQGLEFLIYFQGNSAPDKSGLPSDRFSAERTGGSVSTLTIQRTQQEDSAVYLCASSLDLLSREAEQYFGPGTRLTVT.

This clonotype turned up a few times. V is TRBV19 and J is TRBJ2-7; perhaps TRBD1 as D (5 bases). This CDR3 contains 17 residues. Germline lookup yields CDR1 LNHDA and CDR2 SQIVND (reference sequence). Trimming removed 2 bases at V and 2 bases at J, with 19 bases between. In DNA, the CDR3 is TGTGCCAGTAGTATATCCCATCGAGGTACAGGCCCCTACGAGCAGTACTTC. It translates to CASSISHRGTGPYEQYF.

This chain connects TRBV29-1 to TRBJ2-1; 11 bases align to TRBD2. The ends lost 3 bases at V and 0 bases at J; junction bases unmatched: 7. The CDR3 spans 17 residues. In germline, CDR1 is SQVTM, CDR2 ANQGSEA. The CDR3 is CSVDSGRAQSSYNEQFF. The DNA of the CDR3 is TGCAGCGTTGATAGCGGGAGGGCTCAGAGCTCCTACAATGAGCAGTTCTTC.

The V gene is TRBV12-3 or TRBV12-4, the J gene TRBJ2-1; TRBD2 is a possible D gene (6 bases). V gave up 2 bases and J gave up 6 bases, with 17 bases separating them. The CDR3 covers 16 residues. The CDR3 loop is CASSLRGLGSSNEQFF. CDR3 DNA sequence: TGTGCCAGCAGTTTAAGGGGACTGGGTTCGAGCAATGAGCAGTTCTTC.

Many counts were recorded for this clonotype. The V and J genes are TRBV7-2 and TRBJ1-4; D call uncertain. Trimming shortened V by 0 bases and J by 8 bases, and 13 bases separated the two germline ends. CDR3 size: 15 residues. The germline gives CDR1 SGHTA, CDR2 FQGNSA. The CDR3 region has the DNA TGTGCCAGCAGCTTAGCGGGGAACCCGCGGGAAAAACTGTTTTTT. This gives the protein CASSLAGNPREKLFF.

The chain recombines TRBV6-5 with TRBJ2-1; TRBD2 matches 8 bases. Germline values: CDR1 MNHEY, CDR2 SVGAGI. This CDR3 is 14 amino acids long. V dropped 6 bases and J dropped 7; count of bases not matched to a gene: 8. The CDR3 region is CASRPGLAQNEQFF. CDR3 sequence (DNA): TGTGCCAGCAGGCCAGGACTAGCTCAAAATGAGCAGTTCTTC.

This clonotype was observed a single time. The rearrangement uses TRBV4-1 and TRBJ2-1; D is perhaps TRBD2 (6 bases). V was trimmed by 3 bases and J by 11 bases, leaving 20 bases between them. Germline-derived CDR1 and CDR2 are MGHRA and YSYEKL. CDR3 length: 15 amino acids. The CDR3 DNA reads TGCGCCAGCAGCCATGACCGGGACTCCGGCATTAAGCAGTTCTTC. Translation: CASSHDRDSGIKQFF.

This clonotype was observed a single time. The chain uses TRBV27 and TRBJ2-5; 8 bases are a match to TRBD1. In germline, CDR1 is MNHEY, CDR2 SMNVEV (reference sequence). The CDR3 has 17 amino acids. The ends lost 2 bases at V and 5 bases at J; junction bases unmatched: 13. The DNA for the CDR3 is TGTGCCAGCAGTTTAGTGGCTCGGGGCAGGGGGCGGGAGACCCAGTACTTC. Its protein product is CASSLVARGRGRETQYF.

The chain is built from TRBV19 and TRBJ2-3, with TRBD1 matching over 7 bases. CDR3 length equals 14 residues. V gave up 5 bases and J gave up 5 bases; unmatched junction bases: 7. In germline, CDR1 is LNHDA, CDR2 SQIVND (reference sequence). The CDR3 loop is CASSPRQGVDTQYF. DNA for the CDR3: TGTGCCAGTAGTCCCCGACAGGGAGTAGATACGCAGTATTTT. Using reference TRBV19 and TRBJ2-3 for the parts outside the CDR3, the full variable domain is DGGITQSPKYLFRKEGQNVTLSCEQNLNHDAMYWYRQDPGQGLRLIYYSQIVNDFQKGDIAEGYSVSREKKESFPLTVTSAQKNPTAFYLCASSPRQGVDTQYFGPGTRLTVL.

This clonotype appeared a few times. The chain combines TRBV20-1 with TRBJ2-5; no clear D gene. The germline V gene has CDR1 DFQATT and CDR2 SNEGSKA (reference sequence). Trimming cost V 6 bases and J 2 bases, with 13 bases left between them. The CDR3 sequence is 13 residues long. CDR3 protein: CSAPDWLQETQYF. In nucleotides, the CDR3 is TGCAGTGCACCAGACTGGCTACAAGAGACCCAGTACTTC.

This sequence joins TRBV7-3 and TRBJ1-1; 7 bases are shared with TRBD1. There are 15 residues in the CDR3. Germline V gene lookup returns CDR1 SGHTA and CDR2 FQGTGA. V gave up 1 base and J gave up 4 bases; unmatched junction bases: 6. The CDR3: CASSLRGGQSTEAFF. The CDR3 DNA sequence: TGTGCCAGCAGCTTAAGAGGGGGACAGTCCACTGAAGCTTTCTTT.

This clonotype appeared a few times. The chain employs TRBV14 and TRBJ2-5; D call uncertain. V gave up 2 bases and J gave up 1 base, with 8 bases separating them. Germline assignment: CDR1 SGHDN and CDR2 FVKESK. The CDR3 has 14 residues. CDR3 loop: CASSQSVFQETQYF. CDR3 sequence (DNA): TGTGCCAGCAGCCAATCGGTCTTCCAAGAGACCCAGTACTTC.

This clonotype occurred many times. The chain combines TRBV11-2 with TRBJ2-3; D may be TRBD2 (6 bases). The germline V gene has CDR1 SGHAT and CDR2 FQNNGV. There are 15 residues in the CDR3. V lost 5 bases, J lost 1 base, and 13 bases lay in between. CDR3 nucleotide sequence: TGTGCCAGCAGCGTACTCGCTAGCGGCACAGATACGCAGTATTTT. Its translation is CASSVLASGTDTQYF.

The chain employs TRBV4-1 and TRBJ2-7; a weak D match, TRBD1 (6 bases). CDR1 and CDR2 from the germline V gene are MGHRA and YSYEKL. The V gene lost 1 base and the J gene lost 1 base, with 14 bases spanning the gap. The CDR3 contains 16 residues. The CDR3 sequence is CASSQVTWTVSYEQYF. The CDR3 nucleotides read TGCGCCAGCAGCCAAGTTACATGGACAGTATCCTACGAGCAGTACTTC.

The chain joins TRBV10-2 to TRBJ2-3; 7 bases are a match to TRBD2. CDR1 is WSHSY and CDR2 is SAAADI in the germline V gene. The V and J ends lost 10 bases and 2 bases, in that order; junction bases with no gene match: 9. CDR3 length equals 14 residues. The CDR3 bases are TGCGCCACCTGGGACTACGGGAACACAGATACGCAGTATTTT. Translated: CATWDYGNTDTQYF.

The sample holds many counts of this clonotype. V and J are TRBV3-1 and TRBJ1-1, with 12 bases aligning to TRBD1. From germline, CDR1 is LGHDT and CDR2 YNNKEL (reference sequence). Trimming cost V 1 base and J 10 bases; bases outside gene matches: 4. This CDR3 comprises 14 residues. The CDR3 DNA reads as TGTGCCAGCAGCCAAGGTCCGGGACAGGGGGCAGCTTTCTTT. Its protein product is CASSQGPGQGAAFF.

The table lists this clonotype with a few counts. The chain uses TRBV6-1 and TRBJ1-5; D remains unclear. Germline V CDR1 and CDR2: MNHNS, SASEGT. Trimming took 0 bases from V and 0 from J, leaving 15 bases between them. The CDR3 sequence is 18 residues long. This chain's CDR3 is CASSEAWSKAFSNQPQHF. In nucleotides, the CDR3 is TGTGCCAGCAGTGAAGCATGGAGTAAAGCTTTTAGCAATCAGCCCCAGCATTTT.

This clonotype has just a few counts. The CDR3 reads CASSWGSNEQYV. The DNA for the CDR3 is TGTGCCAGCAGCTGGGGATCGAACGAGCAGTACGTC. This sequence joins TRBV7-9 and TRBJ2-7, with D unresolved. V was trimmed by 4 bases and J by 5 bases, leaving 9 bases between them. The CDR3 has 12 amino acids. The germline V gene has CDR1 SEHNR and CDR2 FQNEAQ (reference sequence).

The rearrangement links TRBV6-2 or TRBV6-3 to TRBJ2-2, with 8 bases fitting TRBD1. V dropped 4 bases and J dropped 5; count of bases not matched to a gene: 6. This CDR3 has 15 amino acids. CDR1 is MNHEY, CDR2 SVGEGT, per germline. CDR3 coding DNA: TGTGCCAGCAGTTCTGGACAGGGAGGTACCGGGGAGCTGTTTTTT. Translation gives CASSSGQGGTGELFF.

This clonotype appeared many times. V gene TRBV28 combines with J gene TRBJ1-1; D possibly corresponds to TRBD1 (5 bases). CDR3 length equals 13 residues. CDR1 is MDHEN and CDR2 is SYDVKM in the germline V gene. Trimming removed 6 bases at V and 4 bases at J, with 12 bases between. The chain's CDR3 is CASRGTPGTEAFF. The CDR3 DNA reads TGTGCCAGCAGAGGGACGCCCGGCACTGAAGCTTTCTTT.

This clonotype was observed at least ten times. V usage is TRBV11-2 and J usage is TRBJ2-5; 10 bases map to TRBD1. From germline, CDR1 is SGHAT and CDR2 FQNNGV. The CDR3 runs 16 residues. Unmatched junction bases numbered 11, after V lost 5 bases and J lost 5 bases. The chain's CDR3 is CASSHPTGGFRETQYF. The CDR3 DNA reads as TGTGCCAGCAGCCATCCGACAGGGGGCTTTCGGGAGACCCAGTACTTC.

In this sample, this clonotype turned up many times. The chain is built from TRBV7-2 and TRBJ1-6; a possible D gene is TRBD1 (6 bases). V lost 5 bases and J 7 bases, leaving 12 bases between the germline ends. The germline gives CDR1 SGHTA, CDR2 FQGNSA. CDR3 length: 14 residues. CDR3 in amino acids: CASSAPGANSPLHF. In nucleotides, the CDR3 is TGTGCCAGCAGCGCCCCGGGGGCGAATTCACCCCTCCACTTT.